Listed here are 4 T cell receptor beta chains from one sample, sequenced in a study of human T cells and chemical hapten exposure. Time point defined: patch test 2, 6 weeks after DPC sensitization. Described treatment: therapeutic diphenylcyclopropenone sensitization with weekly scalp DPC. TCRdb reanalysed the RACE reads using MiXCR and keeps one entry per CDR3 protein. This table holds about 110,000 distinct CDR3 sequences, 9.2% found once. The sequences come from whole blood, collected in connection with sensitization to the hapten diphenylcyclopropenone (DPC). The origin of the receptors is a woman aged 40 to 49 with alopecia areata. Some clones in this sample may be carry-over from other donors' samples.

This clonotype was picked up a small number of times. The chain joins TRBV6-5 to TRBJ1-1, with 8 bases aligning to TRBD1. The CDR3 sequence is 14 residues long. V lost 7 bases and J lost 7; bases outside the gene matches: 11. The germline V gene has CDR1 MNHEY and CDR2 SVGAGI. The CDR3 coding sequence is TGTGCCAGCAACCTCGGCGGACAGGGTAATGAAGCTTTCTTT. Translation gives CASNLGGQGNEAFF.

This clonotype appeared many times. The V and J genes are TRBV3-1 and TRBJ1-2; D gene unclear. The CDR3 extends over 14 amino acids. With 1 base removed from V and 4 bases from J, the gap between germline ends came to 10 bases. The germline V gene has CDR1 LGHDT and CDR2 YNNKEL (reference sequence). The CDR3 DNA follows: TGTGCCAGCAGCCAAGTGTCTTCTGGCTATGGCTACACCTTC. Protein sequence: CASSQVSSGYGYTF.

This clonotype was seen a few times. The CDR3 DNA sequence: TGTGCCAGCAGTTACGGCAGCGAACGGGAGACCCAGTACTTC. It is translated as CASSYGSERETQYF. The chain uses TRBV6-6 and TRBJ2-5; D not resolved. The CDR3 totals 14 residues. Trimming stripped 2 bases from V and 5 bases from J, with 12 bases between. The germline V gene has CDR1 MNHNY and CDR2 SVGAGI (reference sequence).

This clonotype has ten or more counts. The rearrangement uses TRBV7-2 and TRBJ2-5, with D tentatively TRBD2 (5 bases). V was pared by 1 base and J by 7 bases, with 13 bases between. The germline V gene has CDR1 SGHTA and CDR2 FQGNSA. The CDR3 is made up of 14 amino acids. CDR3 nucleotides: TGTGCCAGCAGCTTAGAGGGTACACGGGGGACCCAGTACTTC. Translating it yields CASSLEGTRGTQYF.